This is a list of T cell receptor beta chains from one sample in a study of shared T cell receptors in the human thymus. Method: immunoSEQ multiplex PCR; TCRdb's copy keeps in-frame clones and lacks some. The data show about 660,000 clones, about 87% seen once. The data also belong to a second study, concerning human thymus T cells.

Sequenced input: thymocytes. The receptors originated from a boy in the first two years of life with a congenital heart defect. Each CDR3 is given with its conserved first and last residue.

CASSNTSVRFF TRBV4-3
CASSPDRVWDEQFF TRBV5-1
CASSDSYNEQFF TRBV2
CASSVGRWDFDVLSYNEQFF TRBV9
CASSQGGGSGNTIYF TRBV4-3
CASSPVGCPGEAFF TRBV9
CASSSRGALRSYNSPLHF TRBV7-2
CASRTISGIYEQYF TRBV5-1
CASKDREGEQYF TRBV6-5
CASSLAPRRSNQPQHF TRBV28
CAISEQGNYGYTF TRBV10-3
CASSSTGNQPQHF TRBV9
CASRDRPGGNEQFF TRBV2
CASSLQADQPQHF TRBV11-2
CSVVRTRGKETQYF TRBV29-1
CASLPGSNQPQHF TRBV6-5
CASSCEGGGFNNEQFF TRBV7-6
CASSRDHLSYNEQFF TRBV7-2
CASSQASREISNEQFF TRBV4-3
CASGLGEREGSYNEQFF TRBV12-5
CASSVKGTSGRHEQFF TRBV14
CASNRGLITDTQYF TRBV19
CASSPTGQNNSPLHF TRBV27
CASSQPRDSEKLFF TRBV4-1
CASSLDSDRRDEQFF TRBV5-4
CASSERRRGQKKYEQYF TRBV2
CSARIGYGYTF TRBV20-1
CASSLAGSSGTGTDTQYF TRBV5-1
CASSLGQGYRVPFF TRBV28
CASRNRGPTNEKLFF TRBV28
CASSYYQGAEAFF TRBV11-3
CASSLLDTGGHSPLHF TRBV7-6
CAWSVTGKGYTF TRBV30
CASSQDRWASGRGNEQFF TRBV4-3
CASSQESLAPTYEQYF TRBV4-3
CASSGGQGDSPLHF TRBV9
CASSLPHDGSPDTQYF TRBV5-4
CASSLKQGRLGNTIYF TRBV7-2